This TCR beta chain was documented in a study of blood T cells in healthy people across ages. The germline V gene has CDR1 MDHEN and CDR2 SYDVKM. The CDR3 runs to 15 residues. Unmatched junction bases numbered 3, after V lost 3 bases and J lost 0 bases. Next came a second PCR, run for about 7 to 12 cycles, which used a sample-barcoded 5' primer along with a J-beta primer mix. TCRdb passed the 5' RACE reads through MiXCR, listing each CDR3 protein once. This table has about 640,000 distinct CDR3 sequences, approximately 50% appearing once. The V and J genes are TRBV28 and TRBJ2-3, with TRBD1 identical over 7 bases. The TCR sequence derives from a man aged 60 to 69 in good health. Sequenced sample: blood. CDR3 residues: CASSFGQESTDTQYF. The DNA for the CDR3 is TGTGCCAGCAGTTTCGGACAGGAAAGCACAGATACGCAGTATTTT.